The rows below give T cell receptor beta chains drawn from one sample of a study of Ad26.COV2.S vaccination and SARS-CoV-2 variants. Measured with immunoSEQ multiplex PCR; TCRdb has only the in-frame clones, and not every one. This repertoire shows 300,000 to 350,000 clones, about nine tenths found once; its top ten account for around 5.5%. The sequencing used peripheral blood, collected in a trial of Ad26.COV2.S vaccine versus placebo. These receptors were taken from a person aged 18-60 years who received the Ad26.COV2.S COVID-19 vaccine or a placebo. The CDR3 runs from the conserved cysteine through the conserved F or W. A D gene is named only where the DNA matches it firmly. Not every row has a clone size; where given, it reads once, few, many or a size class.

CASSTGQYTEAFF | TGTGCCAGCAGCACCGGACAGTACACTGAAGCTTTCTTT | TRBJ1-1 | NA | TRBV5-6 | NA
CASSTGTSRWETQYF | TGTGCCAGTAGCACCGGGACTTCCCGTTGGGAGACCCAGTACTTC | TRBJ2-5 | NA | TRBV19 | NA
CASSLGGLGTDTQYF | TGTGCCAGTAGCCTCGGGGGGCTAGGCACAGATACGCAGTATTTT | TRBJ2-3 | once | TRBV19 | NA
CATLANRGGAPASTDTQYF | TGTGCCACCCTCGCCAACCGCGGGGGGGCCCCCGCTAGCACAGATACGCAGTATTTT | TRBJ2-3 | NA | TRBV15 | TRBD2
CASSWAGTTRNEQFF | TGTGCCAGCAGCTGGGCCGGGACAACCCGCAATGAGCAGTTCTTC | TRBJ2-1 | NA | TRBV7-2 | NA
CATHQGFGSPLHF | TGTGCCACGCACCAGGGGTTTGGTTCACCCCTCCACTTT | TRBJ1-6 | NA | TRBV27 | NA
CASSFSQGIGGDTQYF | TGTGCCAGCAGCTTCTCACAGGGGATTGGGGGAGATACGCAGTATTTT | TRBJ2-3 | NA | TRBV7-2 | TRBD1
CASSTLRAGNTEAFF | TGTGCCAGCAGTACCCTTCGGGCAGGGAACACTGAAGCTTTCTTT | TRBJ1-1 | NA | TRBV6-2/TRBV6-3 | NA
CATSDFSPDGANYGYTF | TGTGCCACCAGTGATTTTTCCCCCGACGGGGCTAACTATGGCTACACCTTC | TRBJ1-2 | NA | TRBV24-1 | NA
CASSYRWDRVTEAFF | TGTGCCAGCAGTTACCGCTGGGACAGGGTGACTGAAGCTTTCTTT | TRBJ1-1 | NA | TRBV6-5 | TRBD1
CASAPRGRGSTEAFF | TGTGCCAGTGCCCCCAGGGGCCGAGGGTCCACTGAAGCTTTCTTT | TRBJ1-1 | NA | TRBV19 | NA
CASSQEASSYYNEQFF | TGCGCCAGCAGCCAAGAGGCCTCGTCCTATTACAATGAGCAGTTCTTC | TRBJ2-1 | NA | TRBV4-3 | NA
CASSPLGQVGDTEAFF | TGTGCCAGCTCACCGCTGGGACAGGTGGGAGACACTGAAGCTTTCTTT | TRBJ1-1 | NA | TRBV18 | TRBD1
CAILPDGSDGYTF | TGTGCCATCCTTCCCGACGGCTCTGATGGCTACACCTTC | TRBJ1-2 | NA | TRBV28 | NA
CASSPGDNEQFF | TGTGCCAGCAGCCCCGGGGACAATGAGCAGTTCTTC | TRBJ2-1 | NA | TRBV5-8 | NA
CASSLAGGEQFF | TGTGCCAGCAGCTTAGCGGGGGGTGAGCAGTTCTTC | TRBJ2-1 | NA | TRBV7-2 | NA
CASSPLENTEAFF | TGTGCCAGCTCACCGCTGGAGAACACTGAAGCTTTCTTT | TRBJ1-1 | once | TRBV18 | NA
CASSLVGQAVYGYTF | TGTGCCAGCAGCTTGGTAGGGCAAGCGGTCTATGGCTACACCTTC | TRBJ1-2 | NA | TRBV13 | NA
CASSLEGTGSREQYF | TGCGCCAGCAGCTTGGAGGGGACAGGCTCGCGTGAGCAGTACTTC | TRBJ2-7 | few | TRBV5-1 | TRBD1
CASRTGQGLSNQPQHF | TGTGCCAGCAGGACGGGACAAGGCCTTAGCAATCAGCCCCAGCATTTT | TRBJ1-5 | once | TRBV28 | NA
CASSDLGSATQYF | TGTGCCAGCAGTGACCTCGGGAGTGCGACCCAGTACTTC | TRBJ2-5 | NA | TRBV25-1 | NA
CASSQWGGADTQYF | TGCGCCAGCAGCCAATGGGGGGGGGCGGATACGCAGTATTTT | TRBJ2-3 | NA | TRBV4-1 | NA
CASSRTSGARNEQFF | TGTGCCAGCAGCAGGACTAGCGGGGCAAGAAATGAGCAGTTCTTC | TRBJ2-1 | NA | TRBV4-2 | TRBD2
CASSPPDGGAQGYTF | TGTGCCAGCAGCCCGCCTGATGGGGGGGCGCAGGGCTACACCTTC | TRBJ1-2 | once | TRBV5-4 | NA
CASSTLPTGNEQFF | TGTGCCAGCAGCACCCTGCCTACGGGGAATGAGCAGTTCTTC | TRBJ2-1 | NA | TRBV5-4 | NA
CASSEILAGGSNEQFF | TGTGCCAGCAGTGAGATCTTGGCCGGGGGTTCCAATGAGCAGTTCTTC | TRBJ2-1 | NA | TRBV6-1 | NA
CASSPLVNTEAFF | TGTGCCAGCTCACCACTCGTGAACACTGAAGCTTTCTTT | TRBJ1-1 | NA | TRBV18 | NA
CSVESQGRYTF | TGCAGCGTTGAAAGCCAGGGGCGCTACACCTTC | TRBJ1-2 | NA | TRBV29-1 | NA
CATSKGMQNTEAFF | TGTGCCACCAGTAAGGGTATGCAAAACACTGAAGCTTTCTTT | TRBJ1-1 | NA | TRBV24-1 | NA
CASSSEGKLNTEAFF | TGTGCCAGCAGCTCCGAGGGAAAACTGAACACTGAAGCTTTCTTT | TRBJ1-1 | NA | TRBV7-8 | NA
CASSYQGGASTETQYF | TGTGCCAGCAGTTACCAGGGGGGGGCCTCTACAGAGACCCAGTACTTC | TRBJ2-5 | NA | TRBV6-2/TRBV6-3 | NA
CATSSLVGRDMNNEQFF | TGTGCCACCAGCAGCCTAGTGGGACGGGACATGAACAATGAGCAGTTCTTC | TRBJ2-1 | NA | TRBV15 | NA
CASSTREIYNEQFF | TGTGCCAGCAGTACCCGTGAAATCTACAATGAGCAGTTCTTC | TRBJ2-1 | NA | TRBV6-5 | NA
CASSLSGGAKNIQYF | TGTGCCAGCAGCCTCTCGGGGGGAGCCAAAAACATTCAGTACTTC | TRBJ2-4 | once | TRBV9 | TRBD2
CAISGGTSYNEQFF | TGTGCCATCAGCGGGGGGACTAGCTACAATGAGCAGTTCTTC | TRBJ2-1 | NA | TRBV10-3 | TRBD2
CASSVLEGYEQYF | TGTGCCAGCAGTGTTCTTGAAGGGTACGAGCAGTACTTC | TRBJ2-7 | NA | TRBV6-4 | NA
CASSQGQGAGTGELFF | TGCGCCAGCAGCCAAGGACAGGGGGCTGGCACCGGGGAGCTGTTTTTT | TRBJ2-2 | NA | TRBV4-1 | TRBD1
CASSQSSGTVNTEAFF | TGTGCCAGCAGCCAAAGCAGCGGGACAGTGAACACTGAAGCTTTCTTT | TRBJ1-1 | NA | TRBV3-1/TRBV3-2 | TRBD1
CASSTGASSYNEQFF | TGCGCCAGCAGCACGGGGGCGAGCTCCTACAATGAGCAGTTCTTC | TRBJ2-1 | NA | TRBV5-1 | NA
CASSLSGAGANVLTF | TGTGCCAGCAGCTTATCAGGGGCTGGGGCCAACGTCCTGACTTTC | TRBJ2-6 | NA | TRBV7-2 | NA
CASSQVLGGGAAKNIQYF | TGTGCCAGCAGCCAGGTATTAGGCGGGGGGGCAGCCAAAAACATTCAGTACTTC | TRBJ2-4 | NA | TRBV3-1/TRBV3-2 | TRBD2
CASSQVSGRDLRRHTQYF | TGTGCCAGCAGCCAAGTTTCGGGGAGAGACCTACGAAGGCATACGCAGTATTTT | TRBJ2-3 | NA | TRBV3-1/TRBV3-2 | NA
CASSPRDSLNTEAFF | TGTGCCAGCTCGCCTCGGGACAGTTTGAACACTGAAGCTTTCTTT | TRBJ1-1 | NA | TRBV18 | TRBD1
CASSFTGTGFYSPLHF | TGTGCCAGCAGCTTTACAGGAACGGGGTTCTATTCACCCCTCCACTTT | TRBJ1-6 | NA | TRBV5-5 | NA